This TCR beta chain was recorded in a study of T cell responses to AZD1222 COVID-19 vaccine listed by TCRdb under 2021. Some background on the complete study: A total of approximately 240 trial participants underwent TCR sequencing, of whom nearly 210 received two doses of AZD1222 and about 25 received two doses of the MenACWY control vaccine. Trial participants were enrolled by age into 18-55, 56-69 and 70-plus year subgroups, with about 150, 28 and 57 TCR-sequenced participants respectively. The investigation overall reported the following: After two AZD1222 doses, spike-specific TCR breadth and depth were significantly higher than at day 0 and than in MenACWY recipients. No day 14 peak-response samples were available, so repertoires were characterized only after the peak T cell response. Vaccine-associated CD4 TCRs spanned the whole spike protein, with dominant responses in regions 160-218 and 743-854. Only five or six AZD1222 recipients were SARS-CoV-2 seropositive at baseline, limiting conclusions about previously exposed vaccinees. Reportedly, almost half of the unique spike-specific TCRs recognized epitopes lying outside the regions that are mutated in the B.1.351 and B.1.1.7 variants. Most participants were white British and females outnumbered males, and the authors suggested that clonal diversity may have been underestimated. The 56-69-year group was small, and its depth increase did not reach significance, likely because of low power.

Worth noting for this clone: Its antigen is still unknown. No clone much larger than this one lies a single base away; base qualities are absent.

The time point label, read with the paper, signifies: about 28 days (+/-7) after the second vaccine dose. AZD1222 recipients whose second dose came at about 4 weeks and those whose second dose came at about 12 weeks were combined into one group, since spike-specific TCR depth and breadth did not differ between the two schedules. Vaccinee samples came from UK trials COV001 and COV002, including a single-blind randomized controlled phase 2/3 trial of AZD1222 (ChAdOx1 nCoV-19) in healthy adults. For TCRbeta chain sequencing, PBMC samples were collected from trial participants at day 0 and at day 28 after the second dose. The CDR3 regions of human TCRbeta chains were subjected to immunosequencing. The authors processed their data as follows. Repertoire TCRs were checked for matches against a reference library of SARS-CoV-2-specific TCRs that had been generated using the MIRA antigen-specificity platform. Breadth meant the fraction of unique TCRs that were SARS-CoV-2-associated, whereas depth meant the fraction of total T cells that were SARS-CoV-2-associated. Using the MIRA data, every spike-specific TCR was mapped to the spike region that the TCR reacted to and assigned to either a CD4 or a CD8 class. Log10-transformed breadth and depth values were compared by one-way ANOVA with Sidak's multiple comparisons tests. As stored in TCRdb, this immuneACCESS dataset retains in-frame rearrangements with V and J assigned. A fraction of the clones does not appear; measured against another copy, unresolved V genes explain less than half of the discrepancy, and the remainder lacks a known reason. V and J calls and clone size come straight from that table; D and trimming were deduced from the DNA. The sample profile shows 70,000 to 90,000 clones; approximately 83% of them were found once. In total, the top ten clones hold about 12% of the sample.

The clonotype was recovered from an adult who received the AZD1222 COVID-19 vaccine. The specimen was peripheral blood, collected 28 days after the second AZD1222 dose.

The bases read TGTGCCAGCAGTCCCAGCGGGAGCGGAGAGACCCAGTACTTC. Its translation is CASSPSGSGETQYF. The chain links TRBV2 with TRBJ2-5, with 8 bases in between that match TRBD2. Trimming leaves V shorter by 5 bases and J shorter by 4 bases, with the junction holding 6 bases beyond the gene matches. The CDR3 runs 14 amino acids, cysteine and phenylalanine included. The CDR3 DNA has 42 bases and is translated from base 1. Per the germline V gene, SNHLY is the CDR1 and FYNNEI is the CDR2.